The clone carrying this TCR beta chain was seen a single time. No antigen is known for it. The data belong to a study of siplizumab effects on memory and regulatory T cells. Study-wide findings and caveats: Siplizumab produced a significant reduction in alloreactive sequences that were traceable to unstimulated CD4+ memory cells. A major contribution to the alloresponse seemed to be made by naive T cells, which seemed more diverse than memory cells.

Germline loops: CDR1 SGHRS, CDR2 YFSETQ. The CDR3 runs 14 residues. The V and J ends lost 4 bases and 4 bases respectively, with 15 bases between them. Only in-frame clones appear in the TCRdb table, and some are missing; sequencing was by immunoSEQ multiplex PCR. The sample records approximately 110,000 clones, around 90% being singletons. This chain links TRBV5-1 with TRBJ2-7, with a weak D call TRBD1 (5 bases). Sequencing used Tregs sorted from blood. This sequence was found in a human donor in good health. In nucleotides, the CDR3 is TGCGCCAGCAGCCCCCCAGGGTCCGTGTACGAGCAGTACTTC. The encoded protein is CASSPPGSVYEQYF.